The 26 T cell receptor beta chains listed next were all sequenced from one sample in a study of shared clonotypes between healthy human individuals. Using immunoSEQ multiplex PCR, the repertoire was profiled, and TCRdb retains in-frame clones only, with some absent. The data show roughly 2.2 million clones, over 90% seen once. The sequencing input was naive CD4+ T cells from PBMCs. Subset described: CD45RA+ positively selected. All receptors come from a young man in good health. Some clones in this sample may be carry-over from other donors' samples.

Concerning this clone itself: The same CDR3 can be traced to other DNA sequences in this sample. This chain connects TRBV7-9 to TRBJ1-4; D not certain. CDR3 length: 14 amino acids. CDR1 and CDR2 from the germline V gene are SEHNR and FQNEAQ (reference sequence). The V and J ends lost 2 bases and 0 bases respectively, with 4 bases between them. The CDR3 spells CASSLRATNEKLFF. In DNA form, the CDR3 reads TGTGCCAGCAGCTTACGGGCAACTAATGAAAAACTGTTTTTT.

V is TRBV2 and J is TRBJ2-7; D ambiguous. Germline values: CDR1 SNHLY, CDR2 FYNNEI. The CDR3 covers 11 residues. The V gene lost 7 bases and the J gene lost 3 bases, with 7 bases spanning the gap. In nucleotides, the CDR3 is TGTGCCAGCACCCCCATCTACGAGCAGTACTTC. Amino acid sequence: CASTPIYEQYF.

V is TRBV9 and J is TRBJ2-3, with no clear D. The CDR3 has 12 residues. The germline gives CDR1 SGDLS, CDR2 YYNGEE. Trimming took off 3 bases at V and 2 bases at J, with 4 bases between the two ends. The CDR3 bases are TGTGCCAGCAGCGCCCCCACAGATACGCAGTATTTT. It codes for CASSAPTDTQYF. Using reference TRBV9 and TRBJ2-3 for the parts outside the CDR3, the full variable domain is DSGVTQTPKHLITATGQRVTLRCSPRSGDLSVYWYQQSLDQGLQFLIQYYNGEERAKGNILERFSAQQFPDLHSELNLSSLELGDSALYFCASSAPTDTQYFGPGTRLTVL.

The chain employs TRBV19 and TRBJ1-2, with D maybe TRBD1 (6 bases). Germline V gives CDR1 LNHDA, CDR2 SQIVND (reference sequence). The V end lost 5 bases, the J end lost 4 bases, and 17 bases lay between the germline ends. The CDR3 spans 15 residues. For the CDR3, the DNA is TGTGCCAGTAGTGCCATGACAGGTCACACCTATGGCTACACCTTC. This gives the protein CASSAMTGHTYGYTF.

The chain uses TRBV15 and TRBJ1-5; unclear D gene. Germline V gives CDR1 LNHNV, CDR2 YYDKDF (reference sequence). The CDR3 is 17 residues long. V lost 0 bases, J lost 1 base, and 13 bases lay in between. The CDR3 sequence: CATSRDVRVNSNQPQHF. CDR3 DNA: TGTGCCACCAGCAGAGATGTTAGAGTAAACAGCAATCAGCCCCAGCATTTT.

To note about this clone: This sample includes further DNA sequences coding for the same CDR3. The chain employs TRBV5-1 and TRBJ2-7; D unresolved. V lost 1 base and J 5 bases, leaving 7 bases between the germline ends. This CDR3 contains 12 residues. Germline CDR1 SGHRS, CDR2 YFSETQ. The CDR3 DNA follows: TGCGCCAGCAGCTTGCAAGGGAACGAGCAGTACTTC. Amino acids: CASSLQGNEQYF.

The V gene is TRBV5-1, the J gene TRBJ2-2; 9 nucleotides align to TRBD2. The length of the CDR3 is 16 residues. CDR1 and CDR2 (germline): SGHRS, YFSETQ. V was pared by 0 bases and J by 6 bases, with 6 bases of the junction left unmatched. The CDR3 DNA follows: TGCGCCAGCAGCTTGGTAGCGGGAGCACTCTCCGGGGAGCTGTTTTTT. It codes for CASSLVAGALSGELFF.

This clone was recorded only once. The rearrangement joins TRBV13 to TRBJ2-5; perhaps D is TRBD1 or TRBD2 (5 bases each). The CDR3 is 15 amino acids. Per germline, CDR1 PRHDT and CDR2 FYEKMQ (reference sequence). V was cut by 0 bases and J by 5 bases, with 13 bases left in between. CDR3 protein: CASSLGRGIKETQYF. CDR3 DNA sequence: TGTGCCAGCAGCTTAGGGAGGGGTATAAAGGAGACCCAGTACTTC.

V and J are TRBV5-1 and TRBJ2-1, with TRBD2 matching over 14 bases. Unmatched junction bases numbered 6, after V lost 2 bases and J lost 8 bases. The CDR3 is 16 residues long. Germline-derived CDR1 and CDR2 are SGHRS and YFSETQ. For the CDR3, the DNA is TGCGCCAGCAGCTTAGGGACTAGCGGGAGAAGCGATGAGCAGTTCTTC. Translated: CASSLGTSGRSDEQFF.

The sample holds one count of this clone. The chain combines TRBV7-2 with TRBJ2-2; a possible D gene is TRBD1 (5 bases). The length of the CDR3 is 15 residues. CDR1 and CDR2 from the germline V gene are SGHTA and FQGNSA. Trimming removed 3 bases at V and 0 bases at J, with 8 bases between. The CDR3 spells CASSFDSANTGELFF. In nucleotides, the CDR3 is TGTGCCAGCAGCTTTGACAGCGCGAACACCGGGGAGCTGTTTTTT.

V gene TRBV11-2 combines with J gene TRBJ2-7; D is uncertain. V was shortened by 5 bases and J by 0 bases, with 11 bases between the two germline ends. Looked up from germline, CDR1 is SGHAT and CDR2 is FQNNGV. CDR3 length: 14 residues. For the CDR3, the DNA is TGTGCCAGCAGCGACCGACTGAACTCCTACGAGCAGTACTTC. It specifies CASSDRLNSYEQYF.

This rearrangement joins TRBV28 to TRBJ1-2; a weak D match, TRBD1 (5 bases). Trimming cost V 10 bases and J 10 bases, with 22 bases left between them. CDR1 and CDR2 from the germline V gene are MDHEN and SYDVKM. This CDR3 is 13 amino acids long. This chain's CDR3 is CAIREGGIGDYTF. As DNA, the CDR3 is TGTGCCATCAGGGAGGGTGGAATCGGGGACTACACCTTC.

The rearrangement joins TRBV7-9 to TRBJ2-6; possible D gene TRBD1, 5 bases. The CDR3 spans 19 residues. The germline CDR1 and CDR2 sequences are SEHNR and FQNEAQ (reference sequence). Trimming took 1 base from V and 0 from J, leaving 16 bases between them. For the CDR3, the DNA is TGTGCCAGCAGCTTAGGTTGGGGCAGTATTAGCTCTGGGGCCAACGTCCTGACTTTC. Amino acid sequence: CASSLGWGSISSGANVLTF.

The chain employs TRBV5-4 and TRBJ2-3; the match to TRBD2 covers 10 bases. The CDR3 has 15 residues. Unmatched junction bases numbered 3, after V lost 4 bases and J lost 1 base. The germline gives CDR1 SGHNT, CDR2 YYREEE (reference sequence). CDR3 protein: CASSTLAGGTDTQYF. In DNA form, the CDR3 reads TGTGCCAGCAGCACCCTAGCGGGGGGCACAGATACGCAGTATTTT.

The CDR3 DNA sequence: TGTGCCAGCAGCTATTCGACAGCGACTGAGCAGTTCTTC. Encoded protein: CASSYSTATEQFF. J is TRBJ2-1 and V is TRBV5-5, with a tentative D call TRBD1 (5 bases). Germline CDR1 SGHKS, CDR2 YYEKEE (reference sequence). This CDR3 is 13 amino acids long. With 3 bases removed from V and 9 bases from J, the gap between germline ends came to 13 bases.

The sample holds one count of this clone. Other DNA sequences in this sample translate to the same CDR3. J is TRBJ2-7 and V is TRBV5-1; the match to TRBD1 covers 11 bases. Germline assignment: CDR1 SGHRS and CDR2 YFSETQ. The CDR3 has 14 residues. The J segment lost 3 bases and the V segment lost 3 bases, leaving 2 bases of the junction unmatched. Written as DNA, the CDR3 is TGCGCCAGCAGCTCTGGGACAGGGGGCTACGAGCAGTACTTC. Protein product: CASSSGTGGYEQYF.

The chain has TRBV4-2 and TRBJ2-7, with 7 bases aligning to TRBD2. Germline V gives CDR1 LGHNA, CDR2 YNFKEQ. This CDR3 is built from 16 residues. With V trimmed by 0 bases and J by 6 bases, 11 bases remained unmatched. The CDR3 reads CASSQDRAGSGGEQYF. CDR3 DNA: TGTGCCAGCAGCCAAGATCGGGCAGGGTCGGGAGGCGAGCAGTACTTC.

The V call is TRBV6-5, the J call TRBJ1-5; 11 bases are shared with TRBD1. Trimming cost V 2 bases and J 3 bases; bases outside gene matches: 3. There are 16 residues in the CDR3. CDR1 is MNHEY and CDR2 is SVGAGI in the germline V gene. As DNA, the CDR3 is TGTGCCAGCAGTTACGGGGGACAGGGGGTCAATCAGCCCCAGCATTTT. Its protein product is CASSYGGQGVNQPQHF.

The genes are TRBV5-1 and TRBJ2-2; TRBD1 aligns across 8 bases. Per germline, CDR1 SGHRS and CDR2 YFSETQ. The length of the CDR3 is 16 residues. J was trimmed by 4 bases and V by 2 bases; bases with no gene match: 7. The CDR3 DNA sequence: TGCGCCAGCAGCTTATCCGGGACAGGCCTCACCGGGGAGCTGTTTTTT. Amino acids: CASSLSGTGLTGELFF. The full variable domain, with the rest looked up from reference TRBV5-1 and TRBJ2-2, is KAGVTQTPRYLIKTRGQQVTLSCSPISGHRSVSWYQQTPGQGLQFLFEYFSETQRNKGNFPGRFSGRQFSNSRSEMNVSTLELGDSALYLCASSLSGTGLTGELFFGEGSRLTVL.

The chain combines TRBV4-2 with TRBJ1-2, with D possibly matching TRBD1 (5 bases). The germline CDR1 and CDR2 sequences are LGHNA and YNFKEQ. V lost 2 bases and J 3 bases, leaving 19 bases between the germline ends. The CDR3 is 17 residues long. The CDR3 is CASSQRPDSATDYGYTF. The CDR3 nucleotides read TGTGCCAGCAGCCAACGTCCTGACAGTGCGACTGACTATGGCTACACCTTC.

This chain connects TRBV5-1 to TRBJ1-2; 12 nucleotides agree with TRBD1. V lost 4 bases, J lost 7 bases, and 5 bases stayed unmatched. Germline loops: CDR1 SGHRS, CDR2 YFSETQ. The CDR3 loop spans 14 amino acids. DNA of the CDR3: TGCGCCAGCAGCACGGGACAGGGGGCGACTGGCTACACCTTC. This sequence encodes CASSTGQGATGYTF.

CDR3 sequence (DNA): TGCAGCGTATTGACAGGGGTCGAGACCCAGTACTTC. It translates to CSVLTGVETQYF. V usage is TRBV29-1 and J usage is TRBJ2-5; 8 nucleotides match TRBD1. The germline V gene has CDR1 SQVTM and CDR2 ANQGSEA. This CDR3 contains 12 residues. With V trimmed by 6 bases and J by 5 bases, 5 bases remained unmatched.

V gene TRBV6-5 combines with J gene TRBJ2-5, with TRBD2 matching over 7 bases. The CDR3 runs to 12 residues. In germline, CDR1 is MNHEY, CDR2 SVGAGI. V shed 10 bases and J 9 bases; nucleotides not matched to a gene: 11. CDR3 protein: CATRTSGSAQYF. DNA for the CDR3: TGTGCCACCCGGACTAGTGGTTCGGCCCAGTACTTC.

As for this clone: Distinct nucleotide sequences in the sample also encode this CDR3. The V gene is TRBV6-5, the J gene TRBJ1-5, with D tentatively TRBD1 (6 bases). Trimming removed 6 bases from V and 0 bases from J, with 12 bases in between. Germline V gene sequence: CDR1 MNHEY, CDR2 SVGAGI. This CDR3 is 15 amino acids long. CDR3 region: CASSPTGFSNQPQHF. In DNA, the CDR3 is TGTGCCAGCAGCCCGACAGGATTTAGCAATCAGCCCCAGCATTTT.

CDR3 protein: CASSYSTSGLSYEQYF. DNA of the CDR3: TGTGCCAGCAGTTACTCGACTAGCGGCCTCTCCTACGAGCAGTACTTC. The chain joins TRBV6-5 to TRBJ2-7; TRBD2 matches 9 bases. J was trimmed by 0 bases and V by 0 bases; bases with no gene match: 3. This CDR3 comprises 16 residues. Germline CDR1 MNHEY, CDR2 SVGAGI.

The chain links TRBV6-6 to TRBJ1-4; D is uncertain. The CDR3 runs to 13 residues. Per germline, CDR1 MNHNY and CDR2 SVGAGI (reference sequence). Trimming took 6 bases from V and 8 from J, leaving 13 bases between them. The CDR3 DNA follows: TGTGCCAGCAGCCCCGGGATGGTCGAAAAACTGTTTTTT. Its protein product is CASSPGMVEKLFF.